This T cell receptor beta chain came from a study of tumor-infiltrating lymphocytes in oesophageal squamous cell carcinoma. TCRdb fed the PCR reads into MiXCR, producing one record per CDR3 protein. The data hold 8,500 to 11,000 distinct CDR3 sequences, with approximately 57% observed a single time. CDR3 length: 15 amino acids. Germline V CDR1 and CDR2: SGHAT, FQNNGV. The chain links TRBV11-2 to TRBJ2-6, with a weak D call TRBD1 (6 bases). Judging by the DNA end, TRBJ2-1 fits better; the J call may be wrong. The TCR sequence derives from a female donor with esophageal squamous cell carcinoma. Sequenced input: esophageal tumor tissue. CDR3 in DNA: TGTGCCAGCAGCCTACAAGGGGGTCTCGGGTATGAGCAGTTCTTC. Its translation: CASSLQGGLGYEQFF.